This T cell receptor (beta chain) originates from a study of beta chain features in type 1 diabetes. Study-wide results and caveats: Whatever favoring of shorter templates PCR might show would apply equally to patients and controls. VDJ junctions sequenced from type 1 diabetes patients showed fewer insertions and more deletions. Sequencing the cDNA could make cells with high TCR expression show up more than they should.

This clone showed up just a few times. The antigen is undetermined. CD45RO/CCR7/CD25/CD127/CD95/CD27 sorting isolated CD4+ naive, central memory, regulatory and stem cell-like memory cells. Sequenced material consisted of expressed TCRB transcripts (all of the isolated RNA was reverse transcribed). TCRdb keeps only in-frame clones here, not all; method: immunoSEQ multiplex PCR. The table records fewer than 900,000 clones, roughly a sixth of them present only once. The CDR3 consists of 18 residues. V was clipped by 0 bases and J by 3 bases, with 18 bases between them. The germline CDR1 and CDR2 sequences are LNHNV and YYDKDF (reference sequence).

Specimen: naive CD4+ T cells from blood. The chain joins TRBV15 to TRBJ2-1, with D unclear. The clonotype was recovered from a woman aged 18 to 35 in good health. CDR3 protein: CATSREGSRIKVYNEQFF. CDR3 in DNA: TGTGCCACCAGCAGAGAGGGGTCTAGGATTAAAGTCTACAATGAGCAGTTCTTC.